One and the same sample provided the 32 T cell receptor beta chains below, sequenced in a study of breast tumors, draining lymph nodes, adjacent tissues. The lymph nodes were axillary draining lymph nodes from breast cancer patients. MiXCR, run by TCRdb on the multiplex PCR reads, gives a single entry per CDR3 protein. The sample carries over 250,000 distinct CDR3 sequences, over 30% recorded once. Sequencing input: axillary lymph node tissue. All receptors come from a female donor with breast cancer. Some clones in this sample may be carry-over from other donors' samples.

A word on this clonotype: A read error is possible here, since a much larger clone lies one base away. The CDR3 region is CAAKEVRGNQPQHF. The CDR3 bases are TGTGCCGCCAAAGAGGTAAGGGGCAATCAGCCCCAGCATTTT. The J gene is TRBJ1-5, the V gene TRBV19, with D hard to call. Per germline, CDR1 LNHDA and CDR2 SQIVND (reference sequence). The CDR3 contains 14 residues. Trimming took off 11 bases at V and 2 bases at J, with 16 bases between the two ends.

There are many counts of this clonotype. The rearrangement links TRBV20-1 to TRBJ2-1; TRBD1 aligns across 8 bases. V was clipped by 6 bases and J by 4 bases; unmatched bases: 5. This CDR3 spans 13 amino acids. Per the germline V gene, CDR1 is DFQATT and CDR2 is SNEGSKA (reference sequence). As DNA, the CDR3 is TGCAGTGCCCCGGGACAGGAATACAATGAGCAGTTCTTC. This encodes CSAPGQEYNEQFF.

This clonotype was seen many times. The chain combines TRBV12-3 or TRBV12-4 with TRBJ1-2; 8 bases agree with TRBD1. The CDR3 loop spans 11 amino acids. V lost 5 bases to trimming and J lost 7 bases; unmatched junction nucleotides: 0. As DNA, the CDR3 is TGTGCCAGCAGTCAGGGGGCTGGCTACACCTTC. Translated, it gives CASSQGAGYTF.

The V gene is TRBV18, the J gene TRBJ1-4; D perhaps matches TRBD1 (6 bases). CDR3 size: 14 residues. V was cut by 5 bases and J by 4 bases, with 11 bases left in between. The germline V gene encodes CDR1 KGHSH and CDR2 LQKENI. CDR3: CASSSQGNNEKLFF. The CDR3 DNA follows: TGTGCCAGCTCATCACAGGGAAATAATGAAAAACTGTTTTTT.

This clonotype was detected many times. The gene calls are TRBV5-1 and TRBJ2-1; D is possibly TRBD2 (5 bases). Germline assignment: CDR1 SGHRS and CDR2 YFSETQ. The CDR3 has 15 amino acids. V was pared by 3 bases and J by 5 bases, with 15 bases between. CDR3 protein: CASSWRLSGDNEQFF. The CDR3 nucleotides read TGCGCCAGCAGCTGGAGGCTGAGCGGAGACAATGAGCAGTTCTTC.

This clonotype was observed many times. This chain joins TRBV15 and TRBJ2-2, with 12 bases that match TRBD2. Germline loops: CDR1 LNHNV, CDR2 YYDKDF (reference sequence). J gave up 7 bases and V 6 bases, and 6 bases lay outside the gene matches. The CDR3 has 15 residues. Written as DNA, the CDR3 is TGTGCCACCAGTCGGGGACTAGCGGGTGTCGGGGAGCTGTTTTTT. Protein product: CATSRGLAGVGELFF.

Concerning this clonotype itself: This may be a read error, as it is one base from a much larger clone. The V and J genes are TRBV20-1 and TRBJ1-5, with unresolved D. V was clipped by 1 base and J by 0 bases, with 19 bases between them. In germline, CDR1 is DFQATT, CDR2 SNEGSKA (reference sequence). The CDR3 loop spans 18 amino acids. CDR3 sequence reads: CSARGRRRLSYSNQPQHF. DNA for the CDR3: TGCAGTGCTAGAGGTCGTAGGAGGTTATCTTATAGCAATCAGCCCCAGCATTTT.

This clonotype was counted many times. The CDR3: CSARVQIPYEQYF. The CDR3 coding sequence is TGCAGTGCTAGAGTACAGATACCCTACGAGCAGTACTTC. The genes are TRBV20-1 and TRBJ2-7; D is unresolved. The V and J ends lost 1 base and 2 bases respectively, with 9 bases between them. The CDR3 spans 13 residues. Looked up from germline, CDR1 is DFQATT and CDR2 is SNEGSKA (reference sequence).

This clonotype was recorded a few times. The chain combines TRBV10-1 with TRBJ1-1; D gene uncertain. This CDR3 spans 13 amino acids. V gave up 4 bases and J gave up 6 bases, with 12 bases separating them. In germline, CDR1 is WNHNN, CDR2 SYGVQD (reference sequence). CDR3 residues: CASSANRMAEAFF. In DNA form, the CDR3 reads TGCGCCAGCAGTGCCAATCGCATGGCTGAAGCTTTCTTT.

To note about this clonotype: Given a much more abundant clone one base away, this may be a read error. This chain uses TRBV7-2 with TRBJ2-1, with TRBD2 matching 10 bases. CDR1 is SGHTA and CDR2 is FQGNSA in the germline V gene. The CDR3 contains 15 residues. The CDR3 DNA reads as TGTGCCAGCAGCGCTAGCGGGAGTGAGGCACGAAAGCAGCTCTTC. It yields the protein CASSASGSEARKQLF.

This clonotype has a count of ten or more. The J gene is TRBJ2-3, the V gene TRBV7-3; no clear D gene. The V and J ends lost 5 bases and 3 bases respectively, with 15 bases between them. The CDR3 consists of 15 residues. CDR1 is SGHTA, CDR2 FQGTGA, per germline. DNA for the CDR3: TGTGCCAGCAGCCCGCACGATGTCCGGACAGATACGCAGTATTTT. Amino acid sequence: CASSPHDVRTDTQYF. Supplemented by reference TRBV7-3 and TRBJ2-3, the full variable domain reads GAGVSQTPSNKVTEKGKYVELRCDPISGHTALYWYRQSLGQGPEFLIYFQGTGAADDSGLPNDRFFAVRPEGSVSTLKIQRTERGDSAVYLCASSPHDVRTDTQYFGPGTRLTVL.

This clonotype was detected ten times or more. The chain combines TRBV4-1 with TRBJ1-2; no definite D call. Trimming removed 2 bases from V and 8 bases from J, with 15 bases in between. Germline V CDR1 and CDR2: MGHRA, YSYEKL. The CDR3 length is 14 residues. CDR3 residues: CASSQLTRLGGYTF. The CDR3 nucleotides read TGCGCCAGCAGCCAACTCACACGCCTGGGGGGCTACACCTTC.

The V gene is TRBV5-4, the J gene TRBJ2-3, with 9 bases identical to TRBD2. The V and J ends lost 0 bases and 2 bases, in that order; junction bases with no gene match: 10. Germline CDR1 and CDR2: SGHNT and YYREEE (reference sequence). The CDR3 contains 18 residues. DNA of the CDR3: TGTGCCAGCAGCTTGGTAGTGGCAGCGGGAGGAGTCACAGATACGCAGTATTTT. Protein sequence: CASSLVVAAGGVTDTQYF. Based on the CDR3 plus reference TRBV5-4 and TRBJ2-3, the full variable domain is ETGVTQSPTHLIKTRGQQVTLRCSSQSGHNTVSWYQQALGQGPQFIFQYYREEENGRGNFPPRFSGLQFPNYSSELNVNALELDDSALYLCASSLVVAAGGVTDTQYFGPGTRLTVL.

On this clonotype: Without the conserved terminal phenylalanine or tryptophan, this CDR3 likely stems from a read error. J is TRBJ2-5 and V is TRBV7-2, with a possible D match to TRBD1 (6 bases). CDR1 and CDR2 (germline): SGHTA, FQGNSA. Trimming pared 1 base from V and 3 bases from J, leaving 9 bases between. The CDR3 consists of 14 residues. For the CDR3, the DNA is TGTGCCAGCAGCTTAGGGGGGCTAAAAGAGACCCAGTACGTC. The encoded protein is CASSLGGLKETQYV.

This clonotype was found many times. The V gene is TRBV24-1, the J gene TRBJ2-1; 13 bases agree with TRBD2. The CDR3 consists of 19 residues. V dropped 5 bases and J dropped 1; count of bases not matched to a gene: 10. The germline gives CDR1 KGHDR, CDR2 SFDVKD. This CDR3 reads CATSGGLAGVSASYNEQFF. DNA for the CDR3: TGTGCCACCAGTGGCGGACTAGCGGGAGTGTCGGCGTCCTACAATGAGCAGTTCTTC.

This clonotype was seen repeatedly, ten times or more. An end of the junction differs from the germline gene, which may be a read error. V is TRBV7-7 and J is TRBJ2-7; D is undetermined. Germline V gene sequence: CDR1 SSHAT, CDR2 FNYEAQ (reference sequence). This CDR3 is 13 amino acids long. The DNA for the CDR3 is TGTGCTAGCAGCGCCCAGCCCGGCTACGAGCAGTACTTC. Its protein is CASSAQPGYEQYF.

This clonotype occurred many times. The chain carries TRBV18 and TRBJ2-7, with no clear D. The germline gives CDR1 KGHSH, CDR2 LQKENI. The CDR3 covers 12 residues. The ends were cut back, 3 bases at V and 7 bases at J, with 10 bases in the middle. CDR3 sequence: CASSPRNSEQYF. For the CDR3, the DNA is TGTGCCAGCTCACCGCGGAATAGTGAGCAGTACTTC.

The chain carries TRBV27 and TRBJ1-3; D call uncertain. CDR1 and CDR2 from the germline V gene are MNHEY and SMNVEV (reference sequence). CDR3 length: 11 amino acids. V was cut by 6 bases and J by 4 bases, with 4 bases left in between. This chain's CDR3 is CASRLGNTIYF. CDR3 nucleotide sequence: TGTGCCAGCAGACTGGGAAACACCATATATTTT.

Many counts were recorded for this clonotype. The V and J genes are TRBV20-1 and TRBJ2-3, with D perhaps being TRBD1 or TRBD2 (6 bases each). CDR1 is DFQATT and CDR2 is SNEGSKA in the germline V gene (reference sequence). The CDR3 consists of 16 residues. V lost 5 bases, J lost 7 bases, and 25 bases lay in between. The CDR3 spells CSAEGLVAGHGNTQYF. The CDR3 region has the DNA TGCAGTGCTGAGGGTTTGGTGGCGGGACACGGAAATACGCAGTATTTT.

This clonotype has a handful of counts. One base away lies a much larger clone, so this may be a sequencing read error. The gene calls are TRBV6-6 and TRBJ1-3; 7 bases agree with TRBD1. Germline CDR1 MNHNY, CDR2 SVGAGI (reference sequence). The CDR3 has 15 amino acids. Trimming removed 5 bases from V and 2 bases from J; junction bases left unmatched: 6. The CDR3 loop is CASSPGQKAGNTIYF. In nucleotides, the CDR3 is TGTGCCAGCAGTCCGGGACAGAAGGCTGGAAACACCATATATTTT.

This clonotype occurred many times. This chain connects TRBV5-1 to TRBJ2-2; D may be TRBD1 (5 bases). CDR1 SGHRS and CDR2 YFSETQ come from the germline V gene. The CDR3 has 16 amino acids. The V and J ends lost 3 bases and 4 bases respectively, with 16 bases between them. The CDR3 loop reads CASSSGPARGTGELFF. Written as DNA, the CDR3 is TGCGCCAGCAGCTCAGGCCCAGCTAGGGGCACCGGGGAGCTGTTTTTT.

As concerns this clonotype: This clone may be a read error of a much larger clone one base away. The chain uses TRBV2 and TRBJ2-7, with 13 bases fitting TRBD2. Germline V gene lookup returns CDR1 SNHLY and CDR2 FYNNEI. The CDR3 has 18 amino acids. This chain's CDR3 is CASSELGTSGIWSYEHYF. The CDR3 coding sequence is TGTGCCAGCAGTGAATTGGGGACTAGCGGGATTTGGTCCTACGAGCACTACTTC. The full variable domain, completed using reference TRBV2 and TRBJ2-7, is EPEVTQTPSHQVTQMGQEVILRCVPISNHLYFYWYRQILGQKVEFLVSFYNNEISEKSEIFDDQFSVERPDGSNFTLKIRSTKLEDSAMYFCASSELGTSGIWSYEHYFGPGTRLTVT.

With respect to this clonotype: This clone may be a read error of a much larger clone one base away. The chain links TRBV7-2 to TRBJ1-2, with D possibly being TRBD1 (5 bases). Germline V gives CDR1 SGHTA, CDR2 FQGNSA. The CDR3 runs 15 residues. The CDR3 region is CASSFEFGGDYGYPF. The CDR3 bases are TGTGCCAGCAGCTTTGAGTTCGGCGGGGACTATGGCTACCCCTTC.

The V gene is TRBV10-3, the J gene TRBJ1-2; no reliable D call. The CDR3 contains 12 residues. Trimming removed 10 bases from V and 4 bases from J, with 13 bases in between. Germline V gene lookup returns CDR1 ENHRY and CDR2 SYGVKD. The CDR3 DNA sequence: TGTGCCAGCGGGATACCAGGCTATGGCTACACCTTC. Amino acid sequence: CASGIPGYGYTF.

This chain connects TRBV7-9 to TRBJ2-1; 8 bases are shared with TRBD2. The J segment lost 5 bases and the V segment lost 5 bases, leaving 8 bases of the junction unmatched. The CDR3 spans 15 residues. Germline assignment: CDR1 SEHNR and CDR2 FQNEAQ (reference sequence). The chain's CDR3 is CASSPSGSRNNEQFF. The CDR3 bases are TGTGCCAGCAGCCCCAGCGGGAGTCGCAACAATGAGCAGTTCTTC.

V usage is TRBV5-1 and J usage is TRBJ1-2; TRBD1 is a possible D gene (5 bases). The CDR3 is 15 residues long. Germline V gives CDR1 SGHRS, CDR2 YFSETQ. Trimming took 2 bases from V and 3 from J, leaving 14 bases between them. The CDR3 sequence is CASSLNRGVDYGYTF. The DNA of the CDR3 is TGCGCCAGCAGCTTAAACCGGGGGGTCGACTATGGCTACACCTTC.

V is TRBV6-2 or TRBV6-3 and J is TRBJ2-5; D is perhaps TRBD1 or TRBD2 (5 bases each). V lost 10 bases and J 3 bases, leaving 15 bases between the germline ends. The CDR3 is made up of 13 amino acids. CDR1 and CDR2 from the germline V gene are MNHEY and SVGEGT. The CDR3 DNA sequence: TGTGCCATCTCCGAGGGGCTTAAAGAGACCCAGTACTTC. This codes for CAISEGLKETQYF.

The chain employs TRBV5-1 and TRBJ2-1; TRBD2 agrees at 7 bases. CDR1 is SGHRS and CDR2 is YFSETQ in the germline V gene. Germline trimming cut 4 bases from V and 4 bases from J; bases unmatched to any gene: 11. The CDR3 is made up of 16 amino acids. CDR3 DNA sequence: TGCGCCAGCAGCCCCCCCGCGGGAGAGCCTTACAATGAGCAGTTCTTC. This encodes CASSPPAGEPYNEQFF.

This clonotype was picked up many times. V usage is TRBV19 and J usage is TRBJ2-7; 7 positions match TRBD1. The V and J ends lost 1 base and 0 bases, in that order; junction bases with no gene match: 3. The CDR3 contains 15 residues. Looked up from germline, CDR1 is LNHDA and CDR2 is SQIVND (reference sequence). CDR3 region: CASSIVGGPSYEQYF. The CDR3 DNA follows: TGTGCCAGTAGTATAGTAGGGGGCCCCTCCTACGAGCAGTACTTC. Using reference TRBV19 and TRBJ2-7 for the parts outside the CDR3, the full variable domain is DGGITQSPKYLFRKEGQNVTLSCEQNLNHDAMYWYRQDPGQGLRLIYYSQIVNDFQKGDIAEGYSVSREKKESFPLTVTSAQKNPTAFYLCASSIVGGPSYEQYFGPGTRLTVT.

Notes on this clonotype: A single base separates this from a much larger clone, so it may be a read error. This chain links TRBV30 with TRBJ2-5; D is unclear. CDR3 length equals 12 residues. The V gene lost 4 bases and the J gene lost 5 bases, with 11 bases spanning the gap. The germline V gene encodes CDR1 GTSNPN and CDR2 SVGIG (reference sequence). The CDR3 DNA follows: TGTGCCTGGACTCGGGTTGTTGAGACCCAGTACTTC. Protein: CAWTRVVETQYF.

Comment on this clonotype: Given a much more abundant clone one base away, this may be a read error. The chain carries TRBV6-1 and TRBJ1-5; 8 positions agree with TRBD1. V was clipped by 5 bases and J by 6 bases; unmatched bases: 9. Germline V gives CDR1 MNHNS, CDR2 SASEGT. The length of the CDR3 is 15 residues. The CDR3 protein is CASSHSNTGGQPQHF. The CDR3 DNA reads TGTGCCAGCAGTCACTCGAATACAGGGGGTCAGCCCCAGCATTTT.

The chain uses TRBV10-3 and TRBJ2-1; 12 bases map to TRBD2. V shed 3 bases and J 7 bases; nucleotides not matched to a gene: 7. The CDR3 covers 16 residues. Per the germline V gene, CDR1 is ENHRY and CDR2 is SYGVKD. As DNA, the CDR3 is TGTGCCATCAGTGATTGGCTAGCGGGAGGGTTGAATGAGCAGTTCTTC. It translates to CAISDWLAGGLNEQFF.